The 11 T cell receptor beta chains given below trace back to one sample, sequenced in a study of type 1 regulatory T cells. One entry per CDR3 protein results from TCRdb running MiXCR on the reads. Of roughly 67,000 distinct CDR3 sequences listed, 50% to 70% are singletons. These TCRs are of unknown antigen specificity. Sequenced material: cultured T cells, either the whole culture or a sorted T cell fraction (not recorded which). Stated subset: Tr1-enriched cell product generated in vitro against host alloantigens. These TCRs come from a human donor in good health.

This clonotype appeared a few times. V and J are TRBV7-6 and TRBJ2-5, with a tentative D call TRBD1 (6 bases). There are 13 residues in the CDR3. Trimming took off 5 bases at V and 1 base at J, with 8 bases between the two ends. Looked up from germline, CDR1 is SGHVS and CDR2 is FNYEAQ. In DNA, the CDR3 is TGTGCCAGCAGCCGGGACACCCAAGAGACCCAGTACTTC. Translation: CASSRDTQETQYF.

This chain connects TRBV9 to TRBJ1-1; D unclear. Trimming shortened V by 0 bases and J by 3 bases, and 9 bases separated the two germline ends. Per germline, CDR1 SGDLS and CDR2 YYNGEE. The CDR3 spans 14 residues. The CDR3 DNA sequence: TGTGCCAGCAGCGTAGTGTCCGGATACACTGAAGCTTTCTTT. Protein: CASSVVSGYTEAFF.

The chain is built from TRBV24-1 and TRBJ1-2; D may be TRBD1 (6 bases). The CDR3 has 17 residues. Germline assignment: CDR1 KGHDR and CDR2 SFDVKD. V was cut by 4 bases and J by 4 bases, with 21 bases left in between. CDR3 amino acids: CATSEPSGRTGIYGYTF. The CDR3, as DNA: TGTGCCACCAGTGAACCATCCGGGCGTACAGGGATCTATGGCTACACCTTC.

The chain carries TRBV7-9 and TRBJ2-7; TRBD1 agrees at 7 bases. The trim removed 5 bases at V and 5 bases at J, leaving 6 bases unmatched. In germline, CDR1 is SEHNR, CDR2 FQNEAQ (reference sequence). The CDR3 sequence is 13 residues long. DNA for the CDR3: TGTGCCAGCAGCCCGACAGGGAGCCACGAGCAGTACTTC. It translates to CASSPTGSHEQYF.

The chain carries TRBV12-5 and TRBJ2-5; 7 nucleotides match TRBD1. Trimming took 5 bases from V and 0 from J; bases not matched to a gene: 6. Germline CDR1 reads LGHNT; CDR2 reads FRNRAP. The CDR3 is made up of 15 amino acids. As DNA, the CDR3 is TGTGCTAGTGGTCCAGGGACAGAACACCAAGAGACCCAGTACTTC. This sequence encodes CASGPGTEHQETQYF.

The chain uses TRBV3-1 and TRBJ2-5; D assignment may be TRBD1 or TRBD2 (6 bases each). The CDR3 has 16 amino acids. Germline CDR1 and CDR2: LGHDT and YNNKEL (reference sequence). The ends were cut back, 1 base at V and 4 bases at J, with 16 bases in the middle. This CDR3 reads CASSQGGGLAVETQYF. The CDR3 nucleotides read TGTGCCAGCAGCCAAGGAGGGGGGTTAGCAGTAGAGACCCAGTACTTC.

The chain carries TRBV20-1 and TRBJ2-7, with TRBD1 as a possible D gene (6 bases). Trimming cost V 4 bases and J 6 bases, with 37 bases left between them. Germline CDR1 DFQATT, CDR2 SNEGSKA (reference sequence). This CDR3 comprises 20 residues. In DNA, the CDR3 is TGCAGTGCTACCGAACCGGGACACCCTTTCGGAGCGGTATCGACGGGCGAGCAGTACTTC. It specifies CSATEPGHPFGAVSTGEQYF.

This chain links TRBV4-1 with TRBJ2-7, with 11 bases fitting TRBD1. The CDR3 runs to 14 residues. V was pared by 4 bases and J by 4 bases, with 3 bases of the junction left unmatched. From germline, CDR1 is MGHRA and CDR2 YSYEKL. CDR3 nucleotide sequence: TGCGCCAGCAGCCCGGGACAGGGGGGATACGAGCAGTACTTC. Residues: CASSPGQGGYEQYF.

CDR3: CSATSPGTNSYEQYF. In DNA, the CDR3 is TGCAGTGCCACGTCGCCCGGGACCAACTCCTACGAGCAGTACTTC. The chain couples TRBV20-1 to TRBJ2-7; either TRBD1 or TRBD2 may fit D (5 bases each). The V gene's germline CDR1 is DFQATT and CDR2 SNEGSKA (reference sequence). The germline V and J ends were trimmed by 6 bases and 0 bases, with 18 bases remaining between them. The CDR3 consists of 15 residues.

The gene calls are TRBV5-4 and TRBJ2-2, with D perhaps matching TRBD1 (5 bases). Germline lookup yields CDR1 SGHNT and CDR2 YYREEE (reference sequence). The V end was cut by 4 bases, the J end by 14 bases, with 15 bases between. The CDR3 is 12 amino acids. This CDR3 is CASSGVQDELFF. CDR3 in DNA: TGTGCCAGCAGCGGAGTACAGGATGAACTGTTTTTT.

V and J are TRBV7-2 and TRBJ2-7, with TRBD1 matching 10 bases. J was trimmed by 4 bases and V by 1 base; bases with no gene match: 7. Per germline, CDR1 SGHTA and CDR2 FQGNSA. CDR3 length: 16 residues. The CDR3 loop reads CASSLVPRQGAYEQYF. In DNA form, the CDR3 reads TGTGCCAGCAGCTTAGTGCCGAGACAGGGGGCTTACGAGCAGTACTTC.